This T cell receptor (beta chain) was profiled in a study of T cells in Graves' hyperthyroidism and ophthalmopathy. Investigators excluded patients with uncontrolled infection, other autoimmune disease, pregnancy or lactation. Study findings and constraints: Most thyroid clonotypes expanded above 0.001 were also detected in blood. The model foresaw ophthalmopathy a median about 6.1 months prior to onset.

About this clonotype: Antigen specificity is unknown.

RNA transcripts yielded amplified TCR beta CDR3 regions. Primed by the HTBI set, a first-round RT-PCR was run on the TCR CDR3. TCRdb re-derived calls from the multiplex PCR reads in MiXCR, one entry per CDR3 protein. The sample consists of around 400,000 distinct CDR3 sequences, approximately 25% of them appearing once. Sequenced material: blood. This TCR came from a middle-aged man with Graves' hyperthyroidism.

The CDR3 loop reads CSASVLGNEQFF. The CDR3, as DNA: TGCAGCGCCTCGGTTCTGGGGAATGAGCAGTTCTTC. The chain employs TRBV29-1 and TRBJ2-1; D uncertain. Trimming pared 7 bases from V and 7 bases from J, leaving 14 bases between. Per germline, CDR1 SQVTM and CDR2 ANQGSEA. The CDR3 is 12 amino acids.